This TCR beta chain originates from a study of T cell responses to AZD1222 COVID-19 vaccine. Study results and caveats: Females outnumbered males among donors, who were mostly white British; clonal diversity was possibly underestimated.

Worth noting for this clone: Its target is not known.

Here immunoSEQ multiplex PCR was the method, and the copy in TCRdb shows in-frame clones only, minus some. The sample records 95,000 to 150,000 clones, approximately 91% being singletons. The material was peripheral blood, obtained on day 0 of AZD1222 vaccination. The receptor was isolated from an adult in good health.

CDR3 DNA: TGTGCCAGCAGTTTTCGGGGTCAAGGAGAGCAGTACTTC. Amino acid sequence: CASSFRGQGEQYF. This chain uses TRBV27 with TRBJ2-7, with TRBD2 as a possible D gene (5 bases). V was trimmed by 3 bases and J by 7 bases, leaving 13 bases between them. CDR1 MNHEY and CDR2 SMNVEV come from the germline V gene (reference sequence). CDR3 size: 13 residues.